This is a list of T cell receptor beta chains from one sample in a study of blood T cell repertoires in COVID-19. Produced via immunoSEQ multiplex PCR; TCRdb's table is partial and in-frame only. The sample yields some 300,000 clones, 85% to 90% seen once. Sequenced input: peripheral blood. These receptors were collected from a man in his 70s with acute or convalescent COVID-19. The CDR3 runs from the conserved cysteine through the conserved F or W. D genes are given only for firm matches. Rows give clone size only sometimes, using once, few, many, or a class for an expanded clone.

>TRBV5-1|NA|NA|TRBJ1-6
TGCGCCAGCAGTCTGGACAGCCTGAATAATTCACCCCTCCACTTT
CASSLDSLNNSPLHF
>TRBV6-6|NA|NA|TRBJ1-4
TGTGCCAGCAGCTCCAGACTTACCCATGAAAAACTGTTTTTT
CASSSRLTHEKLFF
>TRBV28|NA|TRBD1|TRBJ1-5
TGTGCCAGCAGTTTACCCGACAGGGACAATCAGCCCCAGCATTTT
CASSLPDRDNQPQHF
>TRBV28|NA|TRBD2|TRBJ2-1
TGTGCCAGCCAGACTAGCGGGAGCTGGAATGAGCAGTTCTTC
CASQTSGSWNEQFF
>TRBV6-2/TRBV6-3|NA|NA|TRBJ2-1
TGTGCCAGCAGTATCCGGACTAATTATGAGCAGTTCTTC
CASSIRTNYEQFF
>TRBV19|NA|NA|TRBJ1-3
TGTGCCAGTAGTATTGCTGGTCCCGGCTCTGGAAACACCATATATTTT
CASSIAGPGSGNTIYF
>TRBV28|NA|NA|TRBJ1-6
TGTGCCAGCAGGCGGGGTCGGAACTCCTATAATTCACCCCTCCACTTT
CASRRGRNSYNSPLHF
>TRBV6-4|NA|NA|TRBJ1-1
TGTGCCAGCAAGGGAGTTCGGAATGAGGACACTGAAGCTTTCTTT
CASKGVRNEDTEAFF
>TRBV7-9|NA|TRBD1|TRBJ1-2
TGTGCCAGCAGCCCAGACAGGGTTCGGCACTATGGCTACACCTTC
CASSPDRVRHYGYTF
>TRBV6-5|NA|TRBD1|TRBJ1-2
TGTGCCAGCAACCCGGGACAGGGACCCTATGGCTACACCTTC
CASNPGQGPYGYTF
>TRBV19|NA|TRBD1|TRBJ2-3
TGTGCCAGTAGTATGGGGAGGGTGATGTCCGGGACAGGGTTAAGAGATACGCAGTATTTT
CASSMGRVMSGTGLRDTQYF
>TRBV6-5|few|NA|TRBJ1-5
TGTGCCAGCAGTTCGGCAGGGTCGCCCCAGCATTTT
CASSSAGSPQHF
>TRBV9|NA|TRBD2|TRBJ2-5
TGTGCCAGCAGCCCTCAGGGACTAGTACAAGAGACCCAGTACTTC
CASSPQGLVQETQYF
>TRBV6-5|NA|TRBD1|TRBJ1-4
TGTGCCAGCAGTCTCACAGGGGGCAGCGAAAAACTGTTTTTT
CASSLTGGSEKLFF
>TRBV5-4|NA|TRBD1|TRBJ1-2
TGTGCCAGCAGCCCTGGCGCGGGACAGGAGGGGTATGGCTACACCTTC
CASSPGAGQEGYGYTF
>TRBV5-6|few|TRBD2|TRBJ2-3
TGTGCCAGCAGCCCGGGACTAGCCGTCACAGATACGCAGTATTTT
CASSPGLAVTDTQYF
>TRBV5-1|few|NA|TRBJ2-5
TGCGCCAGCAGCTTGGTTGGGAGACAAGAGACCCAGTACTTC
CASSLVGRQETQYF
>TRBV6-5|NA|TRBD1|TRBJ2-7
TGTGCCAGCAGTTCTGACAGGGGCTACGAGCAGTACTTC
CASSSDRGYEQYF